This T cell receptor beta chain was found in a study of PD-1 blockade in classical Hodgkin lymphoma. For the study at large: Once every 2 weeks, patients received intravenous nivolumab at 3 mg/kg.

J was trimmed by 3 bases and V by 2 bases; bases with no gene match: 5. Per germline, CDR1 ENHRY and CDR2 SYGVKD. This CDR3 region has 15 residues. Sequenced by immunoSEQ multiplex PCR; TCRdb stores in-frame clones only, minus some. The sample contains 75,000 to 95,000 clones, 75% to 85% of which appear only once. The time point was: cycle 4 day 1 (C4D1), after less than 7 weeks of nivolumab. Relapse after autologous stem cell transplantation occurred in every patient, and brentuximab vedotin exposure varied. Best overall response was complete response, partial response or progressive disease in these relapsed/refractory classical Hodgkin lymphoma patients.

The sequencing used peripheral blood mononuclear cells (PBMCs), collected before the fourth cycle of nivolumab. The receptor comes from a human donor with classical Hodgkin lymphoma. V and J are TRBV10-3 and TRBJ2-3, with 7 nucleotides matching TRBD2. CDR3 protein: CAISEPAGTTDTQYF. The CDR3 region has the DNA TGTGCCATCAGTGAGCCAGCGGGGACGACAGATACGCAGTATTTT.